This is a list of T cell receptor beta chains from one sample in a study of Ad26.COV2.S vaccination and SARS-CoV-2 variants. Assay: immunoSEQ multiplex PCR; the TCRdb copy retains only in-frame clones and omits some. The sample lists about 480,000 clones, approximately 88% occurring once. The material sequenced was peripheral blood, taken in a trial of Ad26.COV2.S vaccine versus placebo. Receptors were obtained from a person between 18 and 60 years old who received the Ad26.COV2.S COVID-19 vaccine or a placebo. CDR3s include the opening cysteine and the closing phenylalanine or tryptophan. D genes are given only for firm matches. Some rows have no size entry. The others give once, few or many, or a class for an expanded clone.

.	TRBV12-3/TRBV12-4	TRBJ1-2	.	TGTGCCAGTACCGTTGGGTCTGGCTACACCTTC	CASTVGSGYTF
.	TRBV5-4	TRBJ1-2	.	TGTGCCAGCAGCTTTGGATCGTCAGCCTCGCCCTTTAATGGCTACACCTTC	CASSFGSSASPFNGYTF
.	TRBV24-1	TRBJ2-5	.	TGTGCCACCAGTGATCCCCGTGCTCGAGAGACCCAGTACTTC	CATSDPRARETQYF
.	TRBV11-1	TRBJ2-3	.	TGTGCCAGCAGCTTAGGCCAGTGGCATCAGTCGGATACGCAGTATTTT	CASSLGQWHQSDTQYF
.	TRBV6-6	TRBJ2-1	TRBD2	TGTGCCAGCAGTTACCCTCGGGTAGCGGGAGGCAATGAGCAGTTCTTC	CASSYPRVAGGNEQFF
.	TRBV28	TRBJ2-1	TRBD1	TGTGCCAGCAATAGGGACAGCTACAATGAGCAGTTCTTC	CASNRDSYNEQFF
.	TRBV5-1	TRBJ2-6	.	TGCGCCAGCACACGGGACGGAATAAGCCCCACTGGGGCCAACGTCCTGACTTTC	CASTRDGISPTGANVLTF
.	TRBV5-5	TRBJ2-1	.	TGTGCCAGCAGCTTAACGGAGGCGAGAGAGCAGTTCTTC	CASSLTEAREQFF
.	TRBV13	TRBJ2-5	.	TGTGCCAGCAGCCTTGCAGTAGGGTCTGGAGAGACCCAGTACTTC	CASSLAVGSGETQYF
.	TRBV27	TRBJ2-1	TRBD2	TGTGCCAGCAGTCGGTGGAGCGGGAGCTCCTACAATGAGCAGTTCTTC	CASSRWSGSSYNEQFF
.	TRBV19	TRBJ1-5	.	TGTGCCAGTAGTACCACCGGGGGGACAAATCAGCCCCAGCATTTT	CASSTTGGTNQPQHF
.	TRBV5-4	TRBJ1-1	.	TGTGCCAGCAGCCCGGGAGGAGGGAGAGGTACTGAAGCTTTCTTT	CASSPGGGRGTEAFF
.	TRBV2	TRBJ1-5	.	TGTGCCAGCACCTTAACAGGGCCCCAGCATTTT	CASTLTGPQHF
.	TRBV19	TRBJ2-1	.	TGTGCCAGTAGTATAACATACATTAACAATGAGCAGTTCTTC	CASSITYINNEQFF
.	TRBV24-1	TRBJ2-7	.	TGTGCCACCAGTGATGCGACTTCCTACGAGCAGTACTTC	CATSDATSYEQYF
.	TRBV28	TRBJ1-2	.	TGTGCCAGCAGTTCGACAGTAACCTATGGCTACACCTTC	CASSSTVTYGYTF
.	TRBV7-9	TRBJ1-6	.	TGTGCCAGCAGCCTAGACAGTGGAAGTTCACCCCTCCACTTT	CASSLDSGSSPLHF
once	TRBV3-1/TRBV3-2	TRBJ2-3	.	TGTGCCAGCAGCCCTCGAACAGATACGCAGTATTTT	CASSPRTDTQYF
.	TRBV9	TRBJ2-7	.	TGTGCCAGCAGCGTAAGTCACGGACCCTACGAGCAGTACTTC	CASSVSHGPYEQYF
.	TRBV19	TRBJ1-1	.	TGTGCCAGCCGCCGACATGAGGCTTTCTTT	CASRRHEAFF
.	TRBV5-4	TRBJ2-1	.	TGTGCCAGCCGCACGGGACTGGGGTACAATGAGCAGTTCTTC	CASRTGLGYNEQFF
.	TRBV10-3	TRBJ2-7	TRBD2	TGTGCCATCATGGGGGGGTCCTACGAGCAGTACTTC	CAIMGGSYEQYF
.	TRBV30	TRBJ1-2	TRBD1	TGTGCCTTGCCGGACAGGGATAGCGGCTACACCTTC	CALPDRDSGYTF
.	TRBV7-6	TRBJ2-7	TRBD2	TGTGCCAGCAGCTTGACGACTAGCGGGAGGGTCTACGAGCAGTACTTC	CASSLTTSGRVYEQYF
.	TRBV7-2	TRBJ2-1	.	TGTGCCAGCAGCTTAGCGCCTGGGGATAGTGAGCAGTTCTTC	CASSLAPGDSEQFF
once	TRBV12-3/TRBV12-4	TRBJ2-7	TRBD2	TGTGCCAGCAGTTTGCTAGCGGGGTACGAGCAGTACTTC	CASSLLAGYEQYF
.	TRBV7-2	TRBJ2-1	.	TGTGCCAGCAGCTTAGCGCTAACGGGAAACAATGAGCAGTTCTTC	CASSLALTGNNEQFF
.	TRBV19	TRBJ2-3	.	TGTGCCAGTAGGCCGACTTACTGGGGCGGCCCTAGCACAGATACGCAGTATTTT	CASRPTYWGGPSTDTQYF
.	TRBV23-1	TRBJ1-6	TRBD1	TGCGCCAGCAGTCAATCGCGGGACAGTCATTCACCCCTCCACTTT	CASSQSRDSHSPLHF
.	TRBV3-1/TRBV3-2	TRBJ1-4	TRBD1	TGTGCCAGCAGCCGGGACAGGGGGACAACTAATGAAAAACTGTTTTTT	CASSRDRGTTNEKLFF
.	TRBV2	TRBJ1-2	TRBD1	TGTGCCAGCAGTGAAAGGGAGACAGGGGGCGGCTACACCTTC	CASSERETGGGYTF
.	TRBV5-5	TRBJ2-7	.	TGTGCCAGCAGCCCAGGTCACGCCAGGGACGAGCAGTACTTC	CASSPGHARDEQYF
.	TRBV24-1	TRBJ2-7	TRBD1	TGTGCCACCAGTGACCCCGGACAGGGGTGGGAGCAGTACTTC	CATSDPGQGWEQYF
.	TRBV6-5	TRBJ2-7	.	TGTGCCAGCAGTCCCCGTAAGGTCCCCTACGAGCAGTACTTC	CASSPRKVPYEQYF
.	TRBV29-1	TRBJ2-1	.	TGCAGCGTTGCAAGGGGCAATGAGCAGTTCTTC	CSVARGNEQFF
.	TRBV28	TRBJ1-2	.	TGTGCCAGTAAAACTCCCCAAACAGCTAACTATGGCTACACCTTC	CASKTPQTANYGYTF
.	TRBV7-3	TRBJ2-3	.	TGTGCCAGCAGCTTATCGCCAGGGGATATGCAGTATTTT	CASSLSPGDMQYF
.	TRBV11-2	TRBJ1-2	TRBD1	TGTGCCAGCAGCCAACGGCGGACAGGGGGCCATGGCTACACCTTC	CASSQRRTGGHGYTF
.	TRBV20-1	TRBJ2-1	.	TGCAGTGCCCTGAAATCCCCCCAGCAGTTCTTC	CSALKSPQQFF
once	TRBV20-1	TRBJ1-2	.	TGCAGTGCTAGTTTAGTTATGGGCTATGGCTACACCTTC	CSASLVMGYGYTF
.	TRBV9	TRBJ1-2	TRBD1	TGTGCCAGCAGCGCCGGGACAGATCGGTATGGCTACACCTTC	CASSAGTDRYGYTF
.	TRBV13	TRBJ1-3	.	TGTGCCAGCACCCCCGGGGACACGTCTGGAAACACCATATATTTT	CASTPGDTSGNTIYF
.	TRBV9	TRBJ2-7	.	TGTGCCAGCAGCGTAGAGGCGCGCCACTACGAGCAGTACTTC	CASSVEARHYEQYF
.	TRBV9	TRBJ2-7	TRBD2	TGTGCCAGCAGCCCCAGCGGGATTGGCGACGAGCAGTACTTC	CASSPSGIGDEQYF
.	TRBV7-8	TRBJ1-1	.	TGTGCCAGCAGCTTAGACGGGGGAACCACTGAAGCTTTCTTT	CASSLDGGTTEAFF
.	TRBV29-1	TRBJ1-1	.	TGCAGCGTTGAGCAATGGGATACTGAAGCTTTCTTT	CSVEQWDTEAFF
.	TRBV6-5	TRBJ2-1	TRBD2	TGTGCCAGCAAATCAACGGGAGGTCTCTACAATGAGCAGTTCTTC	CASKSTGGLYNEQFF
.	TRBV11-2	TRBJ2-1	.	TGTGCCAGCAGCTTAGACTCGACCAATGAGCAGTTCTTC	CASSLDSTNEQFF
few	TRBV9	TRBJ2-2	.	TGTGCCAGCAGCGTAGCCAGGGCGACCGGGGAGCTGTTTTTT	CASSVARATGELFF
.	TRBV7-2	TRBJ1-5	.	TGTGCCAGCAGCTTAGGGGGCCACAGAGGCAATCAGCCCCAGCATTTT	CASSLGGHRGNQPQHF
.	TRBV28	TRBJ2-2	.	TGTGCCAGCAGCCAGGACAGCAGGAACACCGGGGAGCTGTTTTTT	CASSQDSRNTGELFF
few	TRBV7-8	TRBJ2-1	.	TGTGCCAGCAGCTTATCAGTGCTTCCGGGACTCACCTACAATGAGCAGTTCTTC	CASSLSVLPGLTYNEQFF
.	TRBV7-9	TRBJ1-4	TRBD1	TGTGCCAGCAGGGGACAGGAATTAGAAAAACTGTTTTTT	CASRGQELEKLFF